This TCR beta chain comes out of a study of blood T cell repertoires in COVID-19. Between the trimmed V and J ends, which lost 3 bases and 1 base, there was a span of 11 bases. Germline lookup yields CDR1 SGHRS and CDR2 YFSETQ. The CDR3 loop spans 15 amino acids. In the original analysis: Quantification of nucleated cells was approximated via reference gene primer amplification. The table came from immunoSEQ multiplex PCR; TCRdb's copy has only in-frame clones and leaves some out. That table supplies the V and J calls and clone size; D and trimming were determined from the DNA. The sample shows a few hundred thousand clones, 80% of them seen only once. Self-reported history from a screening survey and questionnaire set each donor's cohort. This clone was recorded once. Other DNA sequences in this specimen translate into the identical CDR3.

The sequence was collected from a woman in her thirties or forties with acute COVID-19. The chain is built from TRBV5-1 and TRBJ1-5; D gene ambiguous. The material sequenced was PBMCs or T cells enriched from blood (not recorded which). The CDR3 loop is CASSWSGGSNQPQHF. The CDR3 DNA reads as TGCGCCAGCAGCTGGAGTGGCGGGAGCAATCAGCCCCAGCATTTT. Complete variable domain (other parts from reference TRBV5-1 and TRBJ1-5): KAGVTQTPRYLIKTRGQQVTLSCSPISGHRSVSWYQQTPGQGLQFLFEYFSETQRNKGNFPGRFSGRQFSNSRSEMNVSTLELGDSALYLCASSWSGGSNQPQHFGDGTRLSIL.